These 8 T cell receptor beta chains were all obtained from the same sample, sequenced in a study of blood T cell repertoires in COVID-19. Data came from immunoSEQ multiplex PCR; TCRdb stores just in-frame clones and leaves some out. The sample consists of about 210,000 clones, 82% of them appearing once. The sequenced sample consisted of peripheral blood. All receptors come from a woman aged 60 to 75 with COVID-19, enrolled during active disease.

The genes are TRBV28 and TRBJ1-1, with D unclear. The length of the CDR3 is 14 residues. The germline V gene encodes CDR1 MDHEN and CDR2 SYDVKM. The ends were cut back, 6 bases at V and 3 bases at J, with 14 bases in the middle. CDR3 sequence reads: CASSSPGRDTEAFF. The CDR3 DNA is TGTGCCAGCAGCTCTCCGGGGAGGGACACTGAAGCTTTCTTT.

The genes are TRBV27 and TRBJ2-2, with 7 bases fitting TRBD2. Germline CDR1 is MNHEY and CDR2 is SMNVEV (reference sequence). CDR3 length: 13 amino acids. The ends lost 6 bases at V and 6 bases at J; junction bases unmatched: 4. CDR3 sequence (DNA): TGTGCCAGCAGAACGGGGGGTCCCGGGGAGCTGTTTTTT. This translates into CASRTGGPGELFF.

The V gene is TRBV6-2 or TRBV6-3, the J gene TRBJ2-1; maybe TRBD1 (6 bases). The CDR3 consists of 14 residues. Trimming took off 8 bases at V and 6 bases at J, with 17 bases between the two ends. The germline V gene encodes CDR1 MNHEY and CDR2 SVGEGT. CDR3 in DNA: TGTGCCAGCGGTTCTCACAGGGTGGTCAATGAGCAGTTCTTC. Its translation: CASGSHRVVNEQFF.

The chain recombines TRBV7-9 with TRBJ2-7; D is unclear. Germline V lookup: CDR1 SEHNR, CDR2 FQNEAQ (reference sequence). The CDR3 covers 12 residues. V lost 2 bases to trimming and J lost 3 bases, with 5 bases between them. The CDR3 bases are TGTGCCAGCAGCTTAACCTACTACGAGCAGTACTTC. Amino acid sequence: CASSLTYYEQYF. The full variable domain, its missing parts supplied by reference TRBV7-9 and TRBJ2-7, is DTGVSQNPRHKITKRGQNVTFRCDPISEHNRLYWYRQTLGQGPEFLTYFQNEAQLEKSRLLSDRFSAERPKGSFSTLEIQRTEQGDSAMYLCASSLTYYEQYFGPGTRLTVT.

V is TRBV6-5 and J is TRBJ1-1; D gene uncertain. V shed 5 bases and J shed 7 bases, with 11 bases lying between them. Looked up from germline, CDR1 is MNHEY and CDR2 is SVGAGI. This CDR3 is built from 12 residues. As DNA, the CDR3 is TGTGCCAGCAGTCTCTTCGGACTTGAAGCTTTCTTT. Amino acids: CASSLFGLEAFF.

The V call is TRBV9, the J call TRBJ2-2; the match to TRBD2 covers 12 bases. The germline V gene has CDR1 SGDLS and CDR2 YYNGEE. V lost 4 bases, J lost 2 bases, and 12 bases stayed unmatched. This CDR3 is built from 19 residues. The DNA for the CDR3 is TGTGCCAGCAGCACAAGCCGACTAGCGGGGGCCCTAAACACCGGGGAGCTGTTTTTT. Translated, it gives CASSTSRLAGALNTGELFF. Filled out from reference TRBV9 and TRBJ2-2, the complete variable domain reads DSGVTQTPKHLITATGQRVTLRCSPRSGDLSVYWYQQSLDQGLQFLIQYYNGEERAKGNILERFSAQQFPDLHSELNLSSLELGDSALYFCASSTSRLAGALNTGELFFGEGSRLTVL.

This CDR3 is CASSPQGYGNQPQHF. CDR3 bases: TGTGCCAGCTCACCTCAGGGGTACGGCAATCAGCCCCAGCATTTT. The V gene is TRBV18, the J gene TRBJ1-5; tentatively, D is TRBD1 (6 bases). CDR3 length: 15 residues. Germline CDR1 and CDR2: KGHSH and LQKENI. Trimming removed 3 bases from V and 2 bases from J, with 11 bases in between. The variable domain in full, completed from reference TRBV18 and TRBJ1-5, reads NAGVMQNPRHLVRRRGQEARLRCSPMKGHSHVYWYRQLPEEGLKFMVYLQKENIIDESGMPKERFSAEFPKEGPSILRIQQVVRGDSAAYFCASSPQGYGNQPQHFGDGTRLSIL.

The chain combines TRBV28 with TRBJ1-5, with a possible D match to TRBD1 (5 bases). Per germline, CDR1 MDHEN and CDR2 SYDVKM. V was shortened by 4 bases and J by 4 bases, with 20 bases between the two germline ends. CDR3 size: 17 residues. The CDR3 reads CASSSGKGRGSNQPQHF. Written as DNA, the CDR3 is TGTGCCAGCAGTTCGGGGAAGGGGAGGGGCTCTAATCAGCCCCAGCATTTT.